What follows is one TCR beta chain and its context. This clonotype was seen repeatedly, ten times or more. The target of this receptor is not known. No quality values exist for individual bases; no much larger clone is one base distant. This specimen belongs to a study of neurological immune-mediated disorders (dated by TCRdb to between 2019 and 2020). With regard to the full study: The study compared peripheral blood TCR-beta repertoires of HTLV-I-associated myelopathy (HAM/TSP) patients, multiple sclerosis patients and healthy controls using UMI-based sequencing. The cohort included approximately 68 subjects: approximately 14 with HAM/TSP, about 35 with multiple sclerosis, and roughly 20 healthy controls. The 95 to 120 TCR-beta libraries included longitudinal samples, technical triplicates and paired sorted CD4+ and CD8+ T-cell subsets alongside PBMC samples.

To synthesize cDNA, template-switch 5'RACE was performed with a primer carrying a 10-nucleotide random unique molecular identifier so that each TCR transcript was tagged. Over 180 million TCR-beta sequences, covering 15-18 subjects, were produced in each sequencing run. Total RNA was extracted with the RNeasy kit. Using the KAPA Real-time Library Amplification kit, TCR-beta VDJ regions were amplified with primers for the TCR constant region and the 5'RACE anchor. Sample indexes and Illumina adaptors were added in a first PCR, and a second PCR then increased library yield. After purification with Ampure beads, the TCR product of roughly 650 bp was size-selected on a 2% E-gel SizeSelection system. Before pooling, libraries had their quality checked on a Bioanalyzer, their concentration measured with Qubit, and their quantity determined with the Kapa Library Quantification kit. Libraries were sequenced paired-end 2 x 150 bp on an Illumina HiSeq 2500. To increase sequence diversity, about 25-31% phiX was spiked into each library pool. The source study handled its data this way. Quality-filtered reads were processed with the UMI-based MiGEC pipeline, which removed over 90% of raw TCR sequences during error correction. VDJ genes were aligned to IMGT germline references, and clonotypes were defined by unique CDR3 amino acid sequence plus V-J genes. Clonal expansion, Shannon diversity, and CDR3 relatedness (CalcPairwiseDistances, ClusterSamples) were evaluated with VDJtools, and phylogenetic trees were built with CLCbio workbench. Clones with at least 8 unique UMIs were defined as expanded, with this threshold being based on coefficient-of-variation modelling across technical triplicates. TCRdb cleaned the public reads at Q25 with fastp, built clones with MiXCR and kept in-frame beta chains. Here each entry gathers all rows of one CDR3 protein and keeps the most common genes and DNA. TCRdb, rather than the study authors, made the V and J calls. The sample includes 35,000 to 40,000 distinct CDR3 sequences, with roughly 12% observed a single time. 3% to 4% of the sample rests with the top ten.

From cysteine to phenylalanine, the CDR3 is 11 amino acids long. Of the read, only the CDR3 DNA is kept; its 33 bases are in frame from base 1. From the germline V gene, CDR1 is SGDLS and CDR2 is YYNGEE. The trim is 3 bases for V and 9 bases for J, with a gap of 7 bases between the germline ends. For sorted-subset TCR libraries, about 1 million sorted CD4+ or CD8+ T cells were used. PBMCs were separated from peripheral blood using Ficoll-Hypaque density gradient centrifugation and then cryopreserved in liquid nitrogen. Paired sorted CD4+ and CD8+ subsets came from healthy controls, HAM/TSP patients and MS patients. The investigation overall reported the following: No identical CDR3 amino acid sequences were found to be shared among expanded clones across subjects, suggesting that TCR-beta repertoires were private in all groups. TCR clonal expansion was greatest in HAM/TSP patients and smallest in MS patients, who ranked below even healthy controls.

The sequence came from a woman between 25 and 40 years old with HTLV-1-associated myelopathy (HAM/TSP). The rearranged chain carries TRBV9 and TRBJ2-1, with an unclear D gene assignment. Material for sequencing was CD4+ T cells from blood. The CDR3 region has the sequence CASSASFEQFF. Read as DNA, the sequence is TGTGCCAGCAGCGCAAGTTTTGAGCAGTTCTTC.